These 9 T cell receptor beta chains came from one sample sequenced in a study of cytomegalovirus exposure and HLA in healthy donors. It was with 60 Vbeta and 13 Jbeta primers that the PCR ran. Clones were sequenced by immunoSEQ multiplex PCR, and TCRdb holds only the in-frame ones, with some missing. This table has tens of thousands of clones, around 81% appearing once. The sample was PBMCs. These receptor sequences come from a man younger than 45 in good health and CMV-seronegative.

The chain couples TRBV18 to TRBJ2-5; 10 nucleotides line up with TRBD1. Germline CDR1 reads KGHSH; CDR2 reads LQKENI. V shed 3 bases, J shed 3 bases, and the junction held 7 bases outside the gene matches. The CDR3 consists of 16 residues. This chain's CDR3 is CASSPRDRGREETQYF. In DNA, the CDR3 is TGTGCCAGCTCACCTCGGGACAGGGGACGGGAAGAGACCCAGTACTTC. Using reference TRBV18 and TRBJ2-5 for the parts outside the CDR3, the full variable domain is NAGVMQNPRHLVRRRGQEARLRCSPMKGHSHVYWYRQLPEEGLKFMVYLQKENIIDESGMPKERFSAEFPKEGPSILRIQQVVRGDSAAYFCASSPRDRGREETQYFGPGTRLLVL.

This chain connects TRBV9 to TRBJ1-5; perhaps TRBD1 as D (5 bases). Germline assignment: CDR1 SGDLS and CDR2 YYNGEE. Trimming took off 0 bases at V and 9 bases at J, with 13 bases between the two ends. The CDR3 is 14 amino acids. CDR3 sequence: CASSVGGEQSPQHF. The CDR3 nucleotides are TGTGCCAGCAGCGTAGGGGGGGAACAATCGCCCCAGCATTTT.

This rearrangement joins TRBV28 to TRBJ1-5, with 7 bases that match TRBD1. CDR1 and CDR2 from the germline V gene are MDHEN and SYDVKM. With 0 bases clipped from V and 4 bases from J, the junction kept 9 bases outside the gene matches. CDR3 size: 17 residues. CDR3 amino acids: CASSLWETGKGNQPQHF. The CDR3 coding sequence is TGTGCCAGCAGTTTATGGGAGACAGGGAAGGGAAATCAGCCCCAGCATTTT.

The V call is TRBV6-5, the J call TRBJ2-3; D perhaps matches TRBD2 (6 bases). Trimming removed 4 bases at V and 2 bases at J, with 16 bases between. CDR3 length: 16 amino acids. CDR1 and CDR2 from the germline V gene are MNHEY and SVGAGI. CDR3 residues: CASSLVGTSYTDTQYF. CDR3 nucleotide sequence: TGTGCCAGCAGTTTGGTTGGTACTAGCTACACAGATACGCAGTATTTT.

This chain joins TRBV19 and TRBJ1-4; tentatively, D is TRBD1 (6 bases). The V gene's germline CDR1 is LNHDA and CDR2 SQIVND (reference sequence). V was clipped by 3 bases and J by 1 base, with 12 bases between them. The CDR3 length is 16 residues. CDR3 in amino acids: CASSISGHRTNEKLFF. Here the CDR3 DNA reads TGTGCCAGTAGTATTTCGGGACACCGAACTAATGAAAAACTGTTTTTT. The full variable domain, in which reference TRBV19 and TRBJ1-4 provide the parts outside the CDR3, is DGGITQSPKYLFRKEGQNVTLSCEQNLNHDAMYWYRQDPGQGLRLIYYSQIVNDFQKGDIAEGYSVSREKKESFPLTVTSAQKNPTAFYLCASSISGHRTNEKLFFGSGTQLSVL.

The J gene is TRBJ2-7, the V gene TRBV5-1; 8 bases fit TRBD2. J lost 5 bases, V lost 7 bases, and 8 bases had no gene match. This CDR3 region has 13 residues. Germline assignment: CDR1 SGHRS and CDR2 YFSETQ. The CDR3 reads CASAGAGVDEQYF. CDR3 DNA: TGCGCCAGCGCTGGAGCGGGGGTGGACGAGCAGTACTTC.

This chain links TRBV5-4 with TRBJ1-1; D possibly corresponds to TRBD1 (6 bases). CDR1 is SGHNT, CDR2 YYREEE, per germline (reference sequence). Between the trimmed V and J ends, which lost 1 base and 9 bases, there was a span of 13 bases. The CDR3 is 13 amino acids. The CDR3 here is CASSLKIGTKAFF. CDR3 DNA sequence: TGTGCCAGCAGCTTGAAAATAGGGACAAAAGCTTTCTTT.

This clone was detected once. CDR3 loop: CASSFAGVKTGELFF. The CDR3 DNA is TGCGCCAGCAGCTTCGCAGGGGTAAAAACCGGGGAGCTGTTTTTT. J is TRBJ2-2 and V is TRBV5-1, with D maybe TRBD1 (6 bases). The CDR3 extends over 15 amino acids. V dropped 2 bases and J dropped 5 bases, with 13 bases sitting between them. CDR1 and CDR2 from the germline V gene are SGHRS and YFSETQ.

The V call is TRBV12-5, the J call TRBJ1-2; the D gene is possibly TRBD1 (5 bases). V dropped 0 bases and J dropped 1 base, with 15 bases sitting between them. CDR1 is LGHNT, CDR2 FRNRAP, per germline. This CDR3 region has 17 residues. CDR3 in amino acids: CASGLVGQTQNNYGYTF. The CDR3 coding sequence is TGTGCTAGTGGTTTGGTGGGGCAGACTCAAAATAACTATGGCTACACCTTC.